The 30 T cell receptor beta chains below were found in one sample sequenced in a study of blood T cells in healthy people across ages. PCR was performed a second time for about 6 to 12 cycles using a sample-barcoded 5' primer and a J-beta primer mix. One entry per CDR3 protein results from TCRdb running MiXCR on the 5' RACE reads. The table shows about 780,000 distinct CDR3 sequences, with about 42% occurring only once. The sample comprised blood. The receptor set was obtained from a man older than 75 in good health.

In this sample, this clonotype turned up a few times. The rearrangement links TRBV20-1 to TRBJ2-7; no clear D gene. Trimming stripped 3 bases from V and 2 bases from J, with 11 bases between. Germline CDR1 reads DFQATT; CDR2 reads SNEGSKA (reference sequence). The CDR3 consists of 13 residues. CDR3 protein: CSASAGLAYEQYF. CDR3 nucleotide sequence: TGCAGTGCTAGCGCCGGTCTAGCCTACGAGCAGTACTTC.

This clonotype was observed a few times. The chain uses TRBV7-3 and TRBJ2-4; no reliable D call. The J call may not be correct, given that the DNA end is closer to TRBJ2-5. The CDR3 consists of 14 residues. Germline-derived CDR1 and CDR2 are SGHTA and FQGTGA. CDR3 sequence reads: CASSPDTGGETQYF. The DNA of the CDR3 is TGTGCCAGCAGCCCTGACACTGGTGGTGAGACCCAGTACTTC.

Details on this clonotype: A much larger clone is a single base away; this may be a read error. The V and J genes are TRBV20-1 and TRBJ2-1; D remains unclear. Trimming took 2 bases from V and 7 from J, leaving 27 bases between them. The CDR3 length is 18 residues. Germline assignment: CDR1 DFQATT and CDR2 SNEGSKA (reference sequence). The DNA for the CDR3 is TGCAGTGCTAGAAATTATGGCTCCACCTCTTCTTCTCCTAATGAGCAGTTCTTC. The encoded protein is CSARNYGSTSSSPNEQFF.

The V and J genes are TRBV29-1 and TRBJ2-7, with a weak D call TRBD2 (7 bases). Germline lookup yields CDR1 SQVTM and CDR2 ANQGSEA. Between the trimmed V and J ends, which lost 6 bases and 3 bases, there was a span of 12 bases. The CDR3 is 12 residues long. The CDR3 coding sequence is TGCAGCGTGCGAGCGGGACACTACGAGCAGTACTTC. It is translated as CSVRAGHYEQYF.

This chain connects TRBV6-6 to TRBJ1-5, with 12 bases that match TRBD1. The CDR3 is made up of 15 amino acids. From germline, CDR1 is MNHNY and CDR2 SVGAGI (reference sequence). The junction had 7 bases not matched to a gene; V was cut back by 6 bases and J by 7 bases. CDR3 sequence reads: CASSRRDRGRQPQHF. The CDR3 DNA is TGTGCCAGCAGCCGCCGGGACAGGGGGCGCCAGCCCCAGCATTTT.

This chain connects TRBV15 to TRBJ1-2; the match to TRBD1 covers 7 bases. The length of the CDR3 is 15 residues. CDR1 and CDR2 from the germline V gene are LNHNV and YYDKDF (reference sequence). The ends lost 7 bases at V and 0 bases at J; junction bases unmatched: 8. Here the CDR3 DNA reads TGTGCCACCAACCCCGGGACAGTTTCTAACTATGGCTACACCTTC. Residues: CATNPGTVSNYGYTF.

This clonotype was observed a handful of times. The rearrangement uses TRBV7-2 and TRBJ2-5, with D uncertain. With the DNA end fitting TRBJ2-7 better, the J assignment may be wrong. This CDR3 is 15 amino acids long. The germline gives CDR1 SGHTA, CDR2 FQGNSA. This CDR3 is CASSFRPGGFYEQYF. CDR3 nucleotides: TGTGCCAGCAGCTTTCGCCCCGGCGGATTCTACGAGCAGTACTTC.

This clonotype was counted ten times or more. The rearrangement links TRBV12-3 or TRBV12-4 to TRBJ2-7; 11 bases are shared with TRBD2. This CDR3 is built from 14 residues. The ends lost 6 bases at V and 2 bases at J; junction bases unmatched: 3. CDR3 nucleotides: TGTGCCAGCAGCTCACTAGCGGGGGCCTACGAGCAGTACTTC. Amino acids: CASSSLAGAYEQYF.

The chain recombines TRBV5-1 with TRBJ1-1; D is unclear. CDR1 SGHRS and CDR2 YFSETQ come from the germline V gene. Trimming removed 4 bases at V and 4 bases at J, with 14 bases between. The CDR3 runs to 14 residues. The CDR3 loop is CASSPTRGGTEAFF. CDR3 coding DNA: TGCGCCAGCAGCCCAACAAGAGGAGGCACTGAAGCTTTCTTT.

The CDR3 is CASSGSGTAGHEQFF. CDR3 nucleotides: TGTGCCAGCAGCGGTAGCGGGACGGCGGGCCATGAGCAGTTCTTC. The chain couples TRBV9 to TRBJ2-1; 8 bases are a match to TRBD2. V was pared by 3 bases and J by 8 bases, with 10 bases of the junction left unmatched. This CDR3 is 15 amino acids long. Germline V gives CDR1 SGDLS, CDR2 YYNGEE.

The CDR3 loop reads CASSVGAAKNIQYF. The DNA of the CDR3 is TGTGCCAGCAGCGTAGGGGCGGCCAAAAACATTCAGTACTTC. The V and J genes are TRBV9 and TRBJ2-4; D call uncertain. This CDR3 comprises 14 residues. Germline loops: CDR1 SGDLS, CDR2 YYNGEE. The V end lost 0 bases, the J end lost 1 base, and 5 bases lay between the germline ends. Using reference TRBV9 and TRBJ2-4 for the parts outside the CDR3, the full variable domain is DSGVTQTPKHLITATGQRVTLRCSPRSGDLSVYWYQQSLDQGLQFLIQYYNGEERAKGNILERFSAQQFPDLHSELNLSSLELGDSALYFCASSVGAAKNIQYFGAGTRLSVL.

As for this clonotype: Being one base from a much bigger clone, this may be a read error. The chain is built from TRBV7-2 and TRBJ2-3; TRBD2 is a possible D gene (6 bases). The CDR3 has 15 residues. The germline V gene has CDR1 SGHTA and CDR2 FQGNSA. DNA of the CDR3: TGTGCCGGCAGCTTATCGGGGGAGTACGGAGATACGCAGTATTTT. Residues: CAGSLSGEYGDTQYF.

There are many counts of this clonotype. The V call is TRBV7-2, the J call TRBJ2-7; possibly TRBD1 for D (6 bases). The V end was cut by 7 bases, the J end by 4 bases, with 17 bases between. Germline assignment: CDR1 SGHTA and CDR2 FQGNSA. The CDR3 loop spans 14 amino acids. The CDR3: CASTRMGTNYEQYF. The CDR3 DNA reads TGTGCCAGCACCAGAATGGGGACAAATTACGAGCAGTACTTC.

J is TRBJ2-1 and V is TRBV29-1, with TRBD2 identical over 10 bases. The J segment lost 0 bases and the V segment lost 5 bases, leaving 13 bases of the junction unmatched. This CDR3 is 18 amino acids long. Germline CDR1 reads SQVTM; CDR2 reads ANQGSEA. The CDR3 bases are TGCAGCGTTAAGGGAGCGGGAGGGCCTAAGGGCTCCTACAATGAGCAGTTCTTC. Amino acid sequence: CSVKGAGGPKGSYNEQFF.

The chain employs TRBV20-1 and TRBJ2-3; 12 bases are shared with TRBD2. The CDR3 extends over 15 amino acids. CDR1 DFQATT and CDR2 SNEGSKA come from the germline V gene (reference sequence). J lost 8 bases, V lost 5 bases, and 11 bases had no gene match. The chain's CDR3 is CSAPHDLAGGGTQYF. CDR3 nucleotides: TGCAGTGCTCCCCACGATCTAGCGGGAGGGGGTACGCAGTATTTT.

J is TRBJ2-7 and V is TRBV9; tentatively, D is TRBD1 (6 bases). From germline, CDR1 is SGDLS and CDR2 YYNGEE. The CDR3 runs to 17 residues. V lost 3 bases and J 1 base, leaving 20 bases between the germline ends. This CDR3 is CASSAGIRGKGSYEQYF. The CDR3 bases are TGTGCCAGCAGCGCTGGCATCAGGGGAAAAGGGTCCTACGAGCAGTACTTC.

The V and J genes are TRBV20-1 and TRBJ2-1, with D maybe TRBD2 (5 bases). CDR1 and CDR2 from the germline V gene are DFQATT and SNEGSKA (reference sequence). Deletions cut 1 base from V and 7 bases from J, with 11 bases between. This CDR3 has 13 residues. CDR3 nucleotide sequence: TGCAGTGCTAGAGGTTGGGAGACTAATGAGCAGTTCTTC. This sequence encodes CSARGWETNEQFF.

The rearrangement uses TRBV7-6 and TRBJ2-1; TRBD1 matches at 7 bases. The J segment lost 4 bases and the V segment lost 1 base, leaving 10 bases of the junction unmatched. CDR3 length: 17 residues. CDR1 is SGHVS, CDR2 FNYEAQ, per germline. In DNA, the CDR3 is TGTGCCAGCAGCTTAGGTATAGGGGGCCTCGGGTACAATGAGCAGTTCTTC. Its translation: CASSLGIGGLGYNEQFF.

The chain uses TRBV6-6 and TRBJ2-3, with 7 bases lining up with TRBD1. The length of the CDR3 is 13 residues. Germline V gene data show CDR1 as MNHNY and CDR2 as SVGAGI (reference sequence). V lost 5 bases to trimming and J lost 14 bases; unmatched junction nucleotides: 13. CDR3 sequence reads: CASSNHRGTLGYF. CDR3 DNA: TGTGCCAGCAGTAACCACAGGGGAACCCTCGGGTATTTT.

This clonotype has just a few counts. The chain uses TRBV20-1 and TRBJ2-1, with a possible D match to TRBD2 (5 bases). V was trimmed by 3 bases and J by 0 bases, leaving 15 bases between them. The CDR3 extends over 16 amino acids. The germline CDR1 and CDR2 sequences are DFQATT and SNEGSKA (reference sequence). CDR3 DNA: TGCAGTGCTAGTGGGAGTGATGAGGGCTCCTACAATGAGCAGTTCTTC. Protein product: CSASGSDEGSYNEQFF.

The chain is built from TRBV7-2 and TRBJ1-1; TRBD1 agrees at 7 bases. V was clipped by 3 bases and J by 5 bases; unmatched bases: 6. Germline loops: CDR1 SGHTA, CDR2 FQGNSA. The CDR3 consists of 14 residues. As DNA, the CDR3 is TGTGCCAGCAGCTTCAAACAGGGGACGACTGAAGCTTTCTTT. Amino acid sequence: CASSFKQGTTEAFF.

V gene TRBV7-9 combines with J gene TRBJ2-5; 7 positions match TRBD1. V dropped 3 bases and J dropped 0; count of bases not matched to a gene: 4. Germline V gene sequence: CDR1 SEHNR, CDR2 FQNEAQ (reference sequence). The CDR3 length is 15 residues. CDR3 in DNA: TGTGCCAGCAGCTTTGAGACAGGGTACCAAGAGACCCAGTACTTC. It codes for CASSFETGYQETQYF. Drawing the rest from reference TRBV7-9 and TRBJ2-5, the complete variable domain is DTGVSQNPRHKITKRGQNVTFRCDPISEHNRLYWYRQTLGQGPEFLTYFQNEAQLEKSRLLSDRFSAERPKGSFSTLEIQRTEQGDSAMYLCASSFETGYQETQYFGPGTRLLVL.

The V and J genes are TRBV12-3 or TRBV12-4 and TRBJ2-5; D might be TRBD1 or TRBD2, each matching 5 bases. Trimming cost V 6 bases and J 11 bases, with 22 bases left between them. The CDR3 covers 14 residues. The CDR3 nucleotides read TGTGCCAGCAGCCTAGGACATCTCCTAGGGGAGCAGTACTTC. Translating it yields CASSLGHLLGEQYF.

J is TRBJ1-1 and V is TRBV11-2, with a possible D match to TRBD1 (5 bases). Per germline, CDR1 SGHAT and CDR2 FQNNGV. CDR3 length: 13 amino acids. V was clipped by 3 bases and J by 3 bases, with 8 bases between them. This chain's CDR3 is CASSFMGDTEAFF. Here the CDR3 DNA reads TGTGCCAGCAGCTTCATGGGGGACACTGAAGCTTTCTTT.

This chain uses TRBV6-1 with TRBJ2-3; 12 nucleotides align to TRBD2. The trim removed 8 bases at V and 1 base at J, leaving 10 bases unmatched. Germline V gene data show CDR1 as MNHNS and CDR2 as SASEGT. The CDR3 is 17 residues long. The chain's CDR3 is CASSPRTSGTGTDTQYF. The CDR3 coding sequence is TGTGCCAGCTCCCCCCGGACTAGCGGGACGGGCACAGATACGCAGTATTTT.

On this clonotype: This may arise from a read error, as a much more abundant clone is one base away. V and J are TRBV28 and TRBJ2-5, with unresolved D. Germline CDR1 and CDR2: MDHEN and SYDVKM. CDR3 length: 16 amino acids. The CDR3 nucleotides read TGTGCCAGCGGTTTCGGAACTCTCACTTACCAAGAGACCCAGTACTTC. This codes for CASGFGTLTYQETQYF.

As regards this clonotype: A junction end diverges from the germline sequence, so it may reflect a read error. The CDR3 spells CASSQDRQDSYKQYF. CDR3 DNA: TGCGCCAGCAGCCAAGACAGACAGGACTCCTACAAGCAGTACTTC. This chain joins TRBV4-1 and TRBJ2-7, with a possible D match to TRBD1 (6 bases). The CDR3 extends over 15 amino acids. CDR1 is MGHRA and CDR2 is YSYEKL in the germline V gene.

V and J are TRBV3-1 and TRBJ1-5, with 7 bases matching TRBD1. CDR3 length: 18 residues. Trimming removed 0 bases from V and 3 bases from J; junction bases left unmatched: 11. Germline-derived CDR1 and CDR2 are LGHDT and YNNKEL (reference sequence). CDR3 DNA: TGTGCCAGCAGCCAAGATGGAGGGGGCGTCAATTACAATCAGCCCCAGCATTTT. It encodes CASSQDGGGVNYNQPQHF.

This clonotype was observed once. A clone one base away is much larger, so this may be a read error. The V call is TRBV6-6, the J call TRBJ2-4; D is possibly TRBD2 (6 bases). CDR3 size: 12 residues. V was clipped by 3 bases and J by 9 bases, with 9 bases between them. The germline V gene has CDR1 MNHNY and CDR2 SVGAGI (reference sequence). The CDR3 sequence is CASSYVRGIQYF. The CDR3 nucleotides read TGTGCCAGCAGTTATGTGCGGGGCATTCAGTACTTC.

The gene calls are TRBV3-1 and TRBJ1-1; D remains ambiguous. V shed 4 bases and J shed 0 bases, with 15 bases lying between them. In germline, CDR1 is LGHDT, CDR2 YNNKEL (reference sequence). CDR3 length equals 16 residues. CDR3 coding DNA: TGTGCCAGCAGCCGAATCGGGAGTCAGTTGAACACTGAAGCTTTCTTT. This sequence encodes CASSRIGSQLNTEAFF.